The 10 T cell receptor beta chains below all came from one sample that was sequenced in a study of blood T cell repertoires in COVID-19. This table comes from immunoSEQ multiplex PCR, and its TCRdb copy is limited to in-frame clones, with some not included. This sample has approximately 280,000 clones; 85% occur once, and the top ten carry roughly 2.7%. Sequencing was carried out using PBMCs or T cells enriched from blood (not recorded which). Receptors were obtained from a woman in her forties or fifties who had recovered from COVID-19.

V is TRBV18 and J is TRBJ2-7; a weak D match, TRBD1 (5 bases). The CDR3 sequence is 17 residues long. V was shortened by 1 base and J by 0 bases, with 16 bases between the two germline ends. Germline CDR1 KGHSH, CDR2 LQKENI. CDR3 sequence: CASSPQSSGIDSYEQYF. The CDR3 region has the DNA TGTGCCAGCTCACCACAATCTTCAGGGATAGACTCCTACGAGCAGTACTTC.

This chain joins TRBV7-9 and TRBJ1-1; a weak D match, TRBD1 (6 bases). The CDR3 spans 16 residues. V lost 6 bases to trimming and J lost 0 bases, with 17 bases between them. Germline V gene data show CDR1 as SEHNR and CDR2 as FQNEAQ (reference sequence). DNA for the CDR3: TGTGCCAGCAGGCGAAAGCTCGGACAGATGAACACTGAAGCTTTCTTT. Amino acid sequence: CASRRKLGQMNTEAFF.

This clone showed up just once. This chain joins TRBV7-2 and TRBJ2-7; D not certain. Trimming cost V 5 bases and J 2 bases, with 13 bases left between them. This CDR3 contains 14 residues. The V gene's germline CDR1 is SGHTA and CDR2 FQGNSA. CDR3 DNA sequence: TGTGCCAGCAGCACAGAGACCATAGCCTACGAGCAGTACTTC. It is translated as CASSTETIAYEQYF. Supplemented by reference TRBV7-2 and TRBJ2-7, the full variable domain reads GAGVSQSPSNKVTEKGKDVELRCDPISGHTALYWYRQSLGQGLEFLIYFQGNSAPDKSGLPSDRFSAERTGGSVSTLTIQRTQQEDSAVYLCASSTETIAYEQYFGPGTRLTVT.

This sequence joins TRBV9 and TRBJ2-5; TRBD2 is a possible D gene (6 bases). CDR3 length: 13 residues. Trimming cost V 1 base and J 6 bases, with 10 bases left between them. The germline V gene has CDR1 SGDLS and CDR2 YYNGEE. The DNA of the CDR3 is TGTGCCAGCAGCGTATCTGGGGGGAAGACCCAGTACTTC. Its translation: CASSVSGGKTQYF.

The rearrangement uses TRBV19 and TRBJ2-1; tentative D call: TRBD2 (5 bases). CDR3 size: 15 residues. CDR1 is LNHDA, CDR2 SQIVND, per germline (reference sequence). The V end lost 5 bases, the J end lost 3 bases, and 14 bases lay between the germline ends. The CDR3 sequence is CASSPWTGSYNEQFF. CDR3 coding DNA: TGTGCCAGTAGTCCCTGGACTGGAAGCTACAATGAGCAGTTCTTC. The full variable domain, with the rest looked up from reference TRBV19 and TRBJ2-1, is DGGITQSPKYLFRKEGQNVTLSCEQNLNHDAMYWYRQDPGQGLRLIYYSQIVNDFQKGDIAEGYSVSREKKESFPLTVTSAQKNPTAFYLCASSPWTGSYNEQFFGPGTRLTVL.

V gene TRBV7-6 combines with J gene TRBJ1-4, with a weak D call TRBD1 (5 bases). Germline V lookup: CDR1 SGHVS, CDR2 FNYEAQ. The CDR3 is made up of 14 amino acids. V lost 4 bases and J 2 bases, leaving 8 bases between the germline ends. The CDR3 region is CASSSTVTNEKLFF. Here the CDR3 DNA reads TGTGCCAGCAGCTCGACAGTGACTAATGAAAAACTGTTTTTT.

The chain recombines TRBV30 with TRBJ1-6, with D unclear. V was trimmed by 0 bases and J by 10 bases, leaving 10 bases between them. Germline V gives CDR1 GTSNPN, CDR2 SVGIG (reference sequence). The CDR3 totals 13 residues. CDR3 in DNA: TGTGCCTGGAGTGTAAGATCTCGGTCACCCCTCCACTTT. This codes for CAWSVRSRSPLHF. Full variable domain (rest looked up from reference TRBV30 and TRBJ1-6): SQTIHQWPATLVQPVGSPLSLECTVEGTSNPNLYWYRQAAGRGLQLLFYSVGIGQISSEVPQNLSASRPQDRQFILSSKKLLLSDSGFYLCAWSVRSRSPLHFGNGTRLTVT.

CDR3 in amino acids: CASSAGTAYGYTF. The CDR3 DNA reads as TGTGCCAGCAGCGCCGGGACAGCTTATGGCTACACCTTC. V usage is TRBV3-1 (or the pseudogene TRBV3-2) and J usage is TRBJ1-2; 7 bases match TRBD1. With 5 bases clipped from V and 5 bases from J, the junction kept 5 bases outside the gene matches. The CDR3 runs to 13 residues. Germline CDR1 LGHDT, CDR2 YNNKEL (reference sequence).

The rearrangement links TRBV4-1 to TRBJ2-1; no clear D gene. With 0 bases removed from V and 9 bases from J, the gap between germline ends came to 6 bases. The CDR3 covers 12 residues. Germline lookup yields CDR1 MGHRA and CDR2 YSYEKL. CDR3 amino acids: CASSQDEAEQFF. The CDR3 nucleotides read TGCGCCAGCAGCCAAGATGAGGCTGAGCAGTTCTTC.

The chain combines TRBV7-3 with TRBJ1-2; possible D gene TRBD1, 5 bases. The length of the CDR3 is 14 residues. Per germline, CDR1 SGHTA and CDR2 FQGTGA. The germline V and J ends were trimmed by 5 bases and 7 bases, with 17 bases remaining between them. DNA of the CDR3: TGTGCCAGCAGCCTCGGAAAGGACACCCCTGGCTACACCTTC. Protein sequence: CASSLGKDTPGYTF.